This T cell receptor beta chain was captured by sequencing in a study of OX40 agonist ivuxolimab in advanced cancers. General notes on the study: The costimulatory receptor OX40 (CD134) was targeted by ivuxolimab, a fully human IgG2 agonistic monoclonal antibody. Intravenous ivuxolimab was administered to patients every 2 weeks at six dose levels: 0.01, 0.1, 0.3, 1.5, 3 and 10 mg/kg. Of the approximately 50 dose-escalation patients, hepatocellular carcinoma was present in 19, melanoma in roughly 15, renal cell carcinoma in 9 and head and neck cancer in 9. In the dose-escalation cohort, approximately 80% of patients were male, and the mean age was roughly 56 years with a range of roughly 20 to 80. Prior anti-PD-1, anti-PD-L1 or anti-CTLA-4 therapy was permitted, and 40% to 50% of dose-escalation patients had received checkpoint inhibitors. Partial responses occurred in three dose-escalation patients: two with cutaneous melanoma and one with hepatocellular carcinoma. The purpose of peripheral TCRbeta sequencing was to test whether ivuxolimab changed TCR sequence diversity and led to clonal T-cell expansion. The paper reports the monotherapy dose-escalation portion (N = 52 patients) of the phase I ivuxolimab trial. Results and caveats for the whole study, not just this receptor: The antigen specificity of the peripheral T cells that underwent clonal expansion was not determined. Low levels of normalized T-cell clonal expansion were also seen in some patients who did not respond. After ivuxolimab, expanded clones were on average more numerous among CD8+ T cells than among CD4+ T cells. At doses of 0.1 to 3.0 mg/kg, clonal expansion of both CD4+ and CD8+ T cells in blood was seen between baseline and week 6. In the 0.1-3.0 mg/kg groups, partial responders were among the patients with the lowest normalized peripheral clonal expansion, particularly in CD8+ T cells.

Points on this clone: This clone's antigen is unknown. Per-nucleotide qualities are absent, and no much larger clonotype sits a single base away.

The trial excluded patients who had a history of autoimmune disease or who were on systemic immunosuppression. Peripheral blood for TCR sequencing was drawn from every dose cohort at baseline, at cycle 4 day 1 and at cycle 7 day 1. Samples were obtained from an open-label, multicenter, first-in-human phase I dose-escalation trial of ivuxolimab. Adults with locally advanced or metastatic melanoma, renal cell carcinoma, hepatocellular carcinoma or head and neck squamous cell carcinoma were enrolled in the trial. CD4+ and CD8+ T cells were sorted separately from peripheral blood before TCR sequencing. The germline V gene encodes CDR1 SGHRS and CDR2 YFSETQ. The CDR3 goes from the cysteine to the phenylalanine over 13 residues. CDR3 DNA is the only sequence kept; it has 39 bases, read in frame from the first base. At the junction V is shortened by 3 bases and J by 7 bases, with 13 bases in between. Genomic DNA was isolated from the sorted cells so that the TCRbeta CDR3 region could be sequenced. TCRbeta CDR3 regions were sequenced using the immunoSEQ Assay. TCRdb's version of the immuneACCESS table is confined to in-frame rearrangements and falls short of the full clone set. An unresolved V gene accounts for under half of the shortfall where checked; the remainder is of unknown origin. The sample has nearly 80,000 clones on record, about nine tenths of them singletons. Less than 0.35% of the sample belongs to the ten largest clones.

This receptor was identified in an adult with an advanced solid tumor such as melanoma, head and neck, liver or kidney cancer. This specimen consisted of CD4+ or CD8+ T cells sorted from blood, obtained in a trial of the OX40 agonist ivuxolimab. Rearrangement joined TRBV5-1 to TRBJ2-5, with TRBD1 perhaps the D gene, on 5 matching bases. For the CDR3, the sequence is CASSSRAGGTQYF. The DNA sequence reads TGCGCCAGCAGCTCCAGGGCCGGCGGGACCCAGTACTTC. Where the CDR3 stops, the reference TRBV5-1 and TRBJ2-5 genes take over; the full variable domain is KAGVTQTPRYLIKTRGQQVTLSCSPISGHRSVSWYQQTPGQGLQFLFEYFSETQRNKGNFPGRFSGRQFSNSRSEMNVSTLELGDSALYLCASSSRAGGTQYFGPGTRLLVL.